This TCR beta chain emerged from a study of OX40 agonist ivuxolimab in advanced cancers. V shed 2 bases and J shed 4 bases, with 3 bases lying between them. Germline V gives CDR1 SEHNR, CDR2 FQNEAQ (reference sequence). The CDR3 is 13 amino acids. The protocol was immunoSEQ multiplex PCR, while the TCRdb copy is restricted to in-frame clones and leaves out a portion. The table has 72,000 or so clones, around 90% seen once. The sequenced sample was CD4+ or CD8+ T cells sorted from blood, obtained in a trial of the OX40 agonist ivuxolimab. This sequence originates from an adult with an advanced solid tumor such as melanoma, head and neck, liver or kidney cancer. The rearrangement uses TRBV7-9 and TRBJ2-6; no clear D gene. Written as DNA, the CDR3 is TGTGCCAGCAGCTTAACAGGGGCCAACGTCCTGACTTTC. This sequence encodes CASSLTGANVLTF.